The 19 T cell receptor beta chains listed next were all sequenced from one sample in a study of CD8+ T cells in alopecia areata. In each case, RNA was isolated and then reverse transcribed into cDNA as the sequencing template. The table came from immunoSEQ multiplex PCR; TCRdb's copy has only in-frame clones and leaves some out. In the table there are around 190,000 clones, 50% to 60% of which are singletons. Regarding treatment: oral pan-JAK inhibitor, 5-10 mg twice daily. The input for sequencing was CD4+ T cells sorted from blood, taken at week 4, from a patient treated with tofacitinib. The receptor source for this set is a human donor with alopecia areata.

The chain employs TRBV29-1 and TRBJ2-1, with 9 positions matching TRBD2. CDR1 and CDR2 (germline): SQVTM, ANQGSEA. V was pared by 5 bases and J by 7 bases, with 3 bases of the junction left unmatched. The CDR3 is made up of 12 amino acids. CDR3 in DNA: TGCAGCGTTAGACTAGCGGAGAATGAGCAGTTCTTC. Encoded protein: CSVRLAENEQFF.

This chain joins TRBV29-1 and TRBJ1-1, with a tentative D call TRBD1 (5 bases). There are 13 residues in the CDR3. Between the trimmed V and J ends, which lost 1 base and 5 bases, there was a span of 11 bases. In germline, CDR1 is SQVTM, CDR2 ANQGSEA. CDR3 nucleotides: TGCAGCGTTGAAGTACAGGCATTAACTGAAGCTTTCTTT. Amino acids: CSVEVQALTEAFF.

The chain is built from TRBV5-1 and TRBJ2-6; 9 bases align to TRBD1. Losses at the gene ends were 4 bases for V and 2 bases for J; bases not matched to a gene: 4. The CDR3 is 16 residues long. Germline V gene data show CDR1 as SGHRS and CDR2 as YFSETQ. The CDR3 bases are TGCGCCAGCAGCACCACAGGGGGCGCTGGGGCCAACGTCCTGACTTTC. This encodes CASSTTGGAGANVLTF.

This clone has just a few counts. J is TRBJ1-1 and V is TRBV19; D might be TRBD1 (5 bases). The germline CDR1 and CDR2 sequences are LNHDA and SQIVND (reference sequence). V lost 5 bases, J lost 0 bases, and 22 bases lay in between. The CDR3 length is 18 residues. The CDR3 nucleotides read TGTGCCAGTAGTTCATTCTCTGGCGGGGCTGGGATGAACACTGAAGCTTTCTTT. Amino acid sequence: CASSSFSGGAGMNTEAFF. Variable domain in full (rest from reference TRBV19 and TRBJ1-1): DGGITQSPKYLFRKEGQNVTLSCEQNLNHDAMYWYRQDPGQGLRLIYYSQIVNDFQKGDIAEGYSVSREKKESFPLTVTSAQKNPTAFYLCASSSFSGGAGMNTEAFFGQGTRLTVV.

This clone was detected only once. The V call is TRBV9, the J call TRBJ2-1; TRBD1 matches at 7 bases. Losses at the gene ends were 3 bases for V and 9 bases for J; bases not matched to a gene: 15. Germline CDR1 reads SGDLS; CDR2 reads YYNGEE. The CDR3 totals 16 residues. The CDR3 coding sequence is TGTGCCAGCAGCGCTCGAGGACAGGCGCCCTCAATTGAGCAGTTCTTC. It yields the protein CASSARGQAPSIEQFF.

This sequence joins TRBV29-1 and TRBJ1-2; maybe TRBD1 (6 bases). Trimming pared 4 bases from V and 3 bases from J, leaving 15 bases between. The CDR3 sequence is 14 residues long. Germline V gene lookup returns CDR1 SQVTM and CDR2 ANQGSEA. The CDR3 spells CSVVGARKDYGYTF. Here the CDR3 DNA reads TGCAGCGTTGTGGGGGCCCGCAAGGACTATGGCTACACCTTC. Full variable domain (remainder filled in from reference TRBV29-1 and TRBJ1-2): SAVISQKPSRDICQRGTSLTIQCQVDSQVTMMFWYRQQPGQSLTLIATANQGSEATYESGFVIDKFPISRPNLTFSTLTVSNMSPEDSSIYLCSVVGARKDYGYTFGSGTRLTVV.

The genes are TRBV19 and TRBJ2-6; D is perhaps TRBD1 (6 bases). Looked up from germline, CDR1 is LNHDA and CDR2 is SQIVND (reference sequence). Deletions cut 6 bases from V and 5 bases from J, with 26 bases between. This CDR3 comprises 19 residues. CDR3 protein: CASSQLAGAKPNWANVLTF. Here the CDR3 DNA reads TGTGCCAGTAGCCAGCTCGCAGGGGCAAAGCCAAATTGGGCCAACGTCCTGACTTTC.

This clone was seen once. This chain joins TRBV2 and TRBJ2-5, with 12 positions matching TRBD2. Germline values: CDR1 SNHLY, CDR2 FYNNEI. Germline trimming cut 8 bases from V and 6 bases from J; bases unmatched to any gene: 7. The CDR3 totals 14 residues. The chain's CDR3 is CASVRLAGEQTQYF. The CDR3 DNA sequence: TGTGCCAGCGTCCGACTAGCGGGAGAACAGACCCAGTACTTC.

The V gene is TRBV29-1, the J gene TRBJ2-4; either TRBD1 or TRBD2 may supply D (6 bases each). The CDR3 loop spans 12 amino acids. Trimming stripped 6 bases from V and 7 bases from J, with 13 bases between. Germline lookup yields CDR1 SQVTM and CDR2 ANQGSEA. CDR3 nucleotides: TGCAGCGTGAACAGGGCGGGGAACATTCAGTACTTC. This translates into CSVNRAGNIQYF.

This clone was found a few times. An end of the junction differs from the germline gene, which may be a read error. This chain links TRBV7-7 with TRBJ1-5; possibly TRBD1 for D (6 bases). The CDR3 is 17 amino acids. Looked up from germline, CDR1 is SSHAT and CDR2 is FNYEAQ (reference sequence). CDR3 protein: CASSLRGWGGHNQPQHF. In nucleotides, the CDR3 is TGTGCTAGCAGCTTAAGGGGATGGGGGGGCCACAATCAGCCCCAGCATTTT.

DNA of the CDR3: TGTGCCAGCAGCCCTCAGGGGCTATCCTACGAGCAGTACTTC. Its protein product is CASSPQGLSYEQYF. The chain carries TRBV7-2 and TRBJ2-5; tentative D call: TRBD1 (6 bases). With the DNA end fitting TRBJ2-7 better, the J assignment may be wrong. The CDR3 contains 14 residues. Looked up from germline, CDR1 is SGHTA and CDR2 is FQGNSA.

The rearrangement uses TRBV6-5 and TRBJ2-5, with D tentatively TRBD1 (6 bases). The V end was cut by 5 bases, the J end by 5 bases, with 9 bases between. The CDR3 is 12 amino acids. CDR1 MNHEY and CDR2 SVGAGI come from the germline V gene. Written as DNA, the CDR3 is TGTGCCAGCAGTACAGGGCTCGAGACCCAGTACTTC. Translation gives CASSTGLETQYF.

This chain joins TRBV9 and TRBJ1-1; 12 bases line up with TRBD1. The CDR3 spans 16 residues. Germline CDR1 is SGDLS and CDR2 is YYNGEE. Unmatched junction bases numbered 7, after V lost 4 bases and J lost 3 bases. CDR3 residues: CASSPGQGAPDTEAFF. The CDR3 DNA reads as TGTGCCAGCAGCCCGGGACAGGGGGCGCCGGACACTGAAGCTTTCTTT.

The V and J genes are TRBV29-1 and TRBJ2-7; 9 bases are shared with TRBD1. The CDR3 runs to 14 residues. The trim removed 3 bases at V and 3 bases at J, leaving 6 bases unmatched. CDR1 SQVTM and CDR2 ANQGSEA come from the germline V gene. CDR3 residues: CSVDGGTGLYEQYF. CDR3 bases: TGCAGCGTTGATGGTGGGACAGGGCTCTACGAGCAGTACTTC.

The chain links TRBV19 to TRBJ1-1; D unclear. This CDR3 contains 14 residues. In germline, CDR1 is LNHDA, CDR2 SQIVND (reference sequence). Trimming took 6 bases from V and 10 from J, leaving 21 bases between them. The CDR3 coding sequence is TGTGCCAGTAGGGGTCGGACGGGCGATTGGGGAGCTTTCTTT. Residues: CASRGRTGDWGAFF.

CDR3 nucleotide sequence: TGCAGCGTAGGACAGGGATACTACGAGCAGTACTTC. Translation: CSVGQGYYEQYF. V gene TRBV29-1 combines with J gene TRBJ2-7; the match to TRBD1 covers 8 bases. Germline V gene data show CDR1 as SQVTM and CDR2 as ANQGSEA. The CDR3 is 12 residues long. Losses at the gene ends were 6 bases for V and 3 bases for J; bases not matched to a gene: 4.

The gene calls are TRBV2 and TRBJ2-7, with 8 bases fitting TRBD1. The CDR3 is 13 amino acids. Germline values: CDR1 SNHLY, CDR2 FYNNEI. J gave up 7 bases and V 5 bases, and 7 bases lay outside the gene matches. The CDR3 loop reads CASSPGQGGEQYF. The DNA for the CDR3 is TGTGCCAGCAGTCCTGGACAGGGCGGGGAGCAGTACTTC.

The chain couples TRBV29-1 to TRBJ2-7, with D possibly TRBD1 on 5 matching bases. Trimming pared 4 bases from V and 6 bases from J, leaving 13 bases between. This CDR3 is built from 12 residues. Germline values: CDR1 SQVTM, CDR2 ANQGSEA. The DNA of the CDR3 is TGCAGCGTTGCTAGGGGTAACAGCGAGCAGTACTTC. This translates into CSVARGNSEQYF.

This chain joins TRBV2 and TRBJ2-1, with 9 bases lining up with TRBD2. Germline V gives CDR1 SNHLY, CDR2 FYNNEI. CDR3 length: 15 amino acids. Unmatched junction bases numbered 8, after V lost 8 bases and J lost 3 bases. This CDR3 is CASLWREGLYNEQFF. Written as DNA, the CDR3 is TGTGCCAGCCTCTGGCGGGAGGGCCTCTACAATGAGCAGTTCTTC.